Shown below are 22 T cell receptor beta chains from a single sample sequenced in a study of identical twins. TCRdb called the 5' RACE reads again in MiXCR, with one record for every CDR3 protein. The top ten clones hold around 1.5% of a sample with 700,000 to 950,000 distinct CDR3 sequences, 10% to 15% of them seen once. This sample also appeared in a second study, on yellow fever vaccine responses in identical twins.

The material sequenced was PBMCs. These receptors originate from a young woman in good health.

This clonotype has a handful of counts. The chain carries TRBV6-2 or TRBV6-3 and TRBJ2-3; no definite D call. Germline CDR1 MNHEY, CDR2 SVGEGT. Between the trimmed V and J ends, which lost 0 bases and 6 bases, there was a span of 13 bases. The CDR3 is 15 amino acids. Here the CDR3 DNA reads TGTGCCAGCAGTTACTCGAAGGGCAGTTTGGATACGCAGTATTTT. Its protein product is CASSYSKGSLDTQYF.

This clonotype was counted a few times. A much larger clone differs by one base, so this may be a read error. This chain joins TRBV9 and TRBJ2-1; possibly TRBD1 for D (5 bases). CDR1 and CDR2 from the germline V gene are SGDLS and YYNGEE. This CDR3 spans 13 amino acids. Trimming took off 0 bases at V and 5 bases at J, with 6 bases between the two ends. CDR3 amino acids: CASSVAGNNEQFF. CDR3 in DNA: TGTGCCAGCAGCGTAGCAGGGAACAATGAGCAGTTCTTC.

CDR3 in DNA: TGTGCCAGCAGTCTGTCTCGAAATACGCAGTATTTT. This translates into CASSLSRNTQYF. The J gene is TRBJ2-3, the V gene TRBV12-3 or TRBV12-4; D unclear. This CDR3 spans 12 amino acids. V lost 5 bases and J 7 bases, leaving 10 bases between the germline ends.

This clonotype was counted only a few times. This sequence joins TRBV11-2 and TRBJ2-7; 13 nucleotides line up with TRBD2. The CDR3 sequence is 19 residues long. Germline V gives CDR1 SGHAT, CDR2 FQNNGV. J gave up 3 bases and V 3 bases, and 14 bases lay outside the gene matches. CDR3 nucleotide sequence: TGTGCCAGCAGCTTTCCCGGGACCCACCGACTAGCGGGAGGCTACGAGCAGTACTTC. Its translation is CASSFPGTHRLAGGYEQYF.

This clonotype was detected ten times or more. Its ends do not fully match the called genes, so a read error is possible. J is TRBJ2-3 and V is TRBV12-3 or TRBV12-4, with 8 bases matching TRBD2. CDR3 length: 14 residues. The CDR3 DNA reads as TGTGCCAGCAGTTTGTTAGCGGGACCAGATACGCTGTATTTT. As protein: CASSLLAGPDTLYF.

This chain links TRBV5-1 with TRBJ1-1; maybe TRBD1 (5 bases). Germline V CDR1 and CDR2: SGHRS, YFSETQ. V was cut by 0 bases and J by 8 bases, with 14 bases left in between. This CDR3 has 14 residues. CDR3 sequence: CASSLVVGAGEAFF. CDR3 nucleotides: TGCGCCAGCAGCTTGGTGGTAGGAGCAGGGGAAGCTTTCTTT.

The gene calls are TRBV24-1 and TRBJ2-3; possible D gene TRBD1, 5 bases. Germline CDR1 is KGHDR and CDR2 is SFDVKD. The CDR3 contains 12 residues. V gave up 9 bases and J gave up 2 bases, with 8 bases separating them. CDR3 sequence reads: CATGADTDTQYF. DNA of the CDR3: TGTGCCACCGGGGCAGACACAGATACGCAGTATTTT.

This chain links TRBV6-6 with TRBJ1-1, with D hard to call. Germline loops: CDR1 MNHNY, CDR2 SVGAGI (reference sequence). The V end was cut by 2 bases, the J end by 9 bases, with 10 bases between. CDR3 length: 12 amino acids. The CDR3 DNA is TGTGCCAGCAGTTACCAGACATTACAAGCTTTCTTT. Its translation: CASSYQTLQAFF.

The chain uses TRBV11-2 and TRBJ2-7; D may match TRBD1 or TRBD2 (7 bases each). V was pared by 6 bases and J by 2 bases, with 17 bases between. In germline, CDR1 is SGHAT, CDR2 FQNNGV. The CDR3 spans 15 residues. The CDR3 nucleotides are TGTGCCAGCAGTTCCCTACAGGGGACTACCTACGAGCAGTACGTC. Encoded protein: CASSSLQGTTYEQYV.

This clonotype has just a few counts. The chain has TRBV3-1 and TRBJ2-3; 10 bases match TRBD2. The V gene's germline CDR1 is LGHDT and CDR2 YNNKEL (reference sequence). V trimming: 4 bases; J trimming: 4 bases; junction bases outside the gene matches: 5. CDR3 length equals 15 residues. CDR3 bases: TGTGCCAGCAGCCCCAGCGGGAGGGCCTCAGATACGCAGTATTTT. It translates to CASSPSGRASDTQYF.

About this clonotype itself: Relative to the germline gene, one junction end is altered; a read error may explain this. The CDR3: CCARMPTGGRQETQYF. The CDR3, as DNA: TGCTGTGCTAGAATGCCCACCGGGGGACGTCAAGAGACCCAGTACTTC. The chain couples TRBV20-1 to TRBJ2-5; the D gene is possibly TRBD2 (6 bases). CDR1 and CDR2 from the germline V gene are DFQATT and SNEGSKA (reference sequence). The CDR3 runs to 16 residues.

The CDR3 bases are TGTGCCAGTATGGAGGAGGTAGGGTCCTACGAGCAGTACTTC. This translates into CASMEEVGSYEQYF. V usage is TRBV19 and J usage is TRBJ2-7; possibly TRBD2 for D (5 bases). V lost 7 bases and J lost 1, with 14 bases in between. CDR3 length: 14 residues. From germline, CDR1 is LNHDA and CDR2 SQIVND (reference sequence).

The rearrangement uses TRBV6-4 and TRBJ1-1; D gene unclear. The V and J ends lost 6 bases and 2 bases respectively, with 10 bases between them. The length of the CDR3 is 13 residues. Germline-derived CDR1 and CDR2 are MRHNA and SNTAGT. In DNA, the CDR3 is TGTGCCAGCAGAAGAGAGGAAAACACTGAAGCTTTCTTT. It translates to CASRREENTEAFF.

The chain has TRBV7-9 and TRBJ2-1; D remains unclear. Per germline, CDR1 SEHNR and CDR2 FQNEAQ (reference sequence). The CDR3 covers 13 residues. V was pared by 1 base and J by 9 bases, with 10 bases between. The CDR3 DNA reads TGTGCCAGCAGCTTAGAGTGGCGCAGTGAGCAGTTCTTC. It codes for CASSLEWRSEQFF.

The V gene is TRBV28, the J gene TRBJ2-2; 8 bases agree with TRBD1. This CDR3 has 15 residues. V lost 5 bases, J lost 8 bases, and 10 bases stayed unmatched. Germline-derived CDR1 and CDR2 are MDHEN and SYDVKM. CDR3 residues: CASSQLGTGIGELFF. The CDR3 DNA follows: TGTGCCAGCAGTCAACTCGGGACAGGCATTGGGGAGCTGTTTTTT.

This clonotype was seen many times. The chain links TRBV28 to TRBJ2-1; 9 bases match TRBD2. Germline trimming cut 5 bases from V and 8 bases from J; bases unmatched to any gene: 13. Germline CDR1 MDHEN, CDR2 SYDVKM. The CDR3 length is 16 residues. CDR3 sequence (DNA): TGTGCCAGCAGTCCGTTAGCGGGAGTTGACATCGATGAGCAGTTCTTC. Translation: CASSPLAGVDIDEQFF.

This clonotype has just a few counts. This sequence joins TRBV13 and TRBJ2-2; D possibly matches TRBD1 or TRBD2 (5 bases each). The CDR3 totals 17 residues. V lost 3 bases, J lost 3 bases, and 17 bases lay in between. Germline V gene lookup returns CDR1 PRHDT and CDR2 FYEKMQ (reference sequence). The CDR3 DNA reads as TGTGCCAGCAGCTTCCTCACAACCCGAGGGGACACCGGGGAGCTGTTTTTT. Translating it yields CASSFLTTRGDTGELFF.

In this sample, this clonotype turned up many times. The chain has TRBV20-1 and TRBJ2-1, with TRBD2 matching 9 bases. Germline CDR1 is DFQATT and CDR2 is SNEGSKA (reference sequence). The CDR3 runs 16 residues. Germline trimming cut 2 bases from V and 4 bases from J; bases unmatched to any gene: 9. The CDR3 DNA reads as TGCAGTGCTAGATTTCCGCCGGGACTAGCATACAATGAGCAGTTCTTC. Residues: CSARFPPGLAYNEQFF.

This clonotype was counted a few times. CDR3 amino acids: CASSFLGLHEQFF. CDR3 sequence (DNA): TGTGCCAGCAGCTTTCTAGGCCTGCATGAGCAGTTCTTC. The gene calls are TRBV7-9 and TRBJ2-1; no clear D. The germline CDR1 and CDR2 sequences are SEHNR and FQNEAQ (reference sequence). The CDR3 length is 13 residues. The germline V and J ends were trimmed by 3 bases and 8 bases, with 11 bases remaining between them.

This clonotype was seen a few times. The genes are TRBV20-1 and TRBJ1-2; D is unclear. The CDR3 has 13 amino acids. The germline CDR1 and CDR2 sequences are DFQATT and SNEGSKA (reference sequence). The V end lost 0 bases, the J end lost 6 bases, and 11 bases lay between the germline ends. The DNA of the CDR3 is TGCAGTGCTAGAGACAGGATGCAGGATGGCTACACCTTC. It is translated as CSARDRMQDGYTF.

This clonotype was observed a handful of times. The chain is built from TRBV20-1 and TRBJ2-5; 12 bases map to TRBD2. Germline V gene sequence: CDR1 DFQATT, CDR2 SNEGSKA (reference sequence). V trimming: 3 bases; J trimming: 4 bases; junction bases outside the gene matches: 3. The CDR3 is made up of 14 amino acids. The CDR3 here is CSARSGLAGETQYF. CDR3 sequence (DNA): TGCAGTGCTAGGTCGGGACTAGCGGGAGAGACCCAGTACTTC.

The chain employs TRBV28 and TRBJ2-3, with 7 bases matching TRBD1. With V trimmed by 5 bases and J by 7 bases, 15 bases remained unmatched. The germline CDR1 and CDR2 sequences are MDHEN and SYDVKM. CDR3 length equals 16 residues. The CDR3 region is CASSPTGETSSHTQYF. The CDR3 DNA reads as TGTGCCAGCAGTCCTACAGGGGAGACTTCGTCACATACGCAGTATTTT.